This entry lists 23 T cell receptor beta chains sequenced from one sample in a study of OX40 agonist ivuxolimab in advanced cancers. Library prep was done by the immunoSEQ multiplex PCR assay. This immuneACCESS table, as held by TCRdb, lists in-frame sequences with V and J called but not all clones. Of the missing ones, under half trace to an unresolved V gene in checked studies; the others have no known cause. The sample includes approximately 49,000 clones, with over 80% observed a single time. 1% to 1.5% of the sample is in the top ten clones. The source was CD4+ or CD8+ T cells sorted from blood, collected in a trial of the OX40 agonist ivuxolimab. The receptors were gathered from an adult with an advanced solid tumor such as melanoma, head and neck, liver or kidney cancer.

The chain has TRBV5-4 and TRBJ1-3, with 9 bases that match TRBD1. Trimming at V came to 4 bases and at J to 4 bases, leaving 6 bases not matched to a gene. This CDR3 comprises 15 residues. Germline CDR1 is SGHNT and CDR2 is YYREEE (reference sequence). The CDR3 spells CASSLDRGTGNTIYF. The CDR3 coding sequence is TGTGCCAGCAGCCTCGACAGGGGGACGGGAAACACCATATATTTT.

J is TRBJ1-4 and V is TRBV27; a possible D gene is TRBD1 (5 bases). The CDR3 is made up of 14 amino acids. CDR1 is MNHEY and CDR2 is SMNVEV in the germline V gene (reference sequence). Trimming removed 8 bases from V and 2 bases from J, with 12 bases in between. CDR3 residues: CASGGLGTNEKLFF. CDR3 sequence (DNA): TGTGCCAGCGGGGGGTTGGGCACTAATGAAAAACTGTTTTTT.

V gene TRBV6-1 combines with J gene TRBJ2-7; D is unresolved. Germline CDR1 and CDR2: MNHNS and SASEGT. Trimming cost V 11 bases and J 0 bases, with 17 bases left between them. The CDR3 has 14 amino acids. Written as DNA, the CDR3 is TGTGCCGCTAGTATTAGTCCCAGCTCCTACGAGCAGTACTTC. As protein: CAASISPSSYEQYF.

The chain couples TRBV19 to TRBJ1-6; D is unclear. The CDR3 is 15 residues long. Trimming left V 5 bases short and J 4 bases short, with 12 bases between. The germline gives CDR1 LNHDA, CDR2 SQIVND (reference sequence). CDR3 sequence: CASSLAGGYNSPLHF. CDR3 nucleotides: TGTGCCAGTAGTTTGGCAGGAGGATATAATTCACCCCTCCACTTT.

The chain couples TRBV4-1 to TRBJ1-4, with D possibly matching TRBD1 (5 bases). The germline CDR1 and CDR2 sequences are MGHRA and YSYEKL. The CDR3 contains 17 residues. V was shortened by 2 bases and J by 0 bases, with 13 bases between the two germline ends. CDR3 sequence (DNA): TGCGCCAGCAGCCAACCTCAGGGCCCCGCAACTAATGAAAAACTGTTTTTT. This gives the protein CASSQPQGPATNEKLFF.

This clone was seen only a few times. The rearrangement links TRBV7-6 to TRBJ2-7; either TRBD1 or TRBD2 may fit D (6 bases each). Between the trimmed V and J ends, which lost 0 bases and 2 bases, there was a span of 8 bases. Germline CDR1 and CDR2: SGHVS and FNYEAQ. CDR3 size: 14 residues. The CDR3 region has the DNA TGTGCCAGCAGCTTAGCGGGGGGCACCTACGAGCAGTACTTC. Translating gives CASSLAGGTYEQYF.

This chain uses TRBV7-9 with TRBJ1-1; 8 bases are a match to TRBD1. The V segment lost 5 bases and the J segment 4 bases; nucleotides outside the gene matches: 6. CDR3 length: 14 residues. Germline V gene sequence: CDR1 SEHNR, CDR2 FQNEAQ (reference sequence). The CDR3 loop reads CASSIRGQSTEAFF. For the CDR3, the DNA is TGTGCCAGCAGCATCAGGGGGCAGAGCACTGAAGCTTTCTTT.

The CDR3 spells CASSPRQGAETEAFF. The CDR3 bases are TGTGCCAGCTCACCACGACAGGGGGCGGAAACTGAAGCTTTCTTT. This chain connects TRBV18 to TRBJ1-1, with 10 bases matching TRBD1. This CDR3 spans 15 amino acids. The V gene's germline CDR1 is KGHSH and CDR2 LQKENI. The V and J ends lost 1 base and 5 bases, in that order; junction bases with no gene match: 4.

The rearrangement uses TRBV29-1 and TRBJ2-3; a weak D match, TRBD2 (5 bases). Trimming took 3 bases from V and 2 from J, leaving 9 bases between them. Looked up from germline, CDR1 is SQVTM and CDR2 is ANQGSEA. The CDR3 runs 13 residues. The CDR3 DNA sequence: TGCAGCGTTGACAGCGGCGTCACAGATACGCAGTATTTT. Its translation is CSVDSGVTDTQYF.

The chain employs TRBV4-1 and TRBJ1-1, with D unclear. The CDR3 is 13 residues long. Germline CDR1 is MGHRA and CDR2 is YSYEKL. V gave up 2 bases and J gave up 2 bases, with 6 bases separating them. CDR3 sequence reads: CASSQTSNTEAFF. Here the CDR3 DNA reads TGCGCCAGCAGCCAAACATCAAACACTGAAGCTTTCTTT.

The rearrangement uses TRBV9 and TRBJ2-1; 7 positions agree with TRBD2. The CDR3 totals 16 residues. The V and J ends lost 2 bases and 2 bases, in that order; junction bases with no gene match: 7. CDR1 is SGDLS and CDR2 is YYNGEE in the germline V gene. CDR3 in amino acids: CASSVVGTTTYNEQFF. The CDR3 nucleotides read TGTGCCAGCAGCGTCGTTGGGACTACCACCTACAATGAGCAGTTCTTC.

The chain recombines TRBV11-2 with TRBJ1-1; 12 nucleotides line up with TRBD1. Trimming cost V 1 base and J 4 bases; bases outside gene matches: 13. CDR1 and CDR2 (germline): SGHAT, FQNNGV. This CDR3 is 19 amino acids long. Here the CDR3 reads CASSLAGWGQGARSTEAFF. The CDR3 DNA follows: TGTGCCAGCAGCTTAGCCGGATGGGGACAGGGGGCGCGAAGCACTGAAGCTTTCTTT.

This clone was recorded a few times. The chain couples TRBV4-2 to TRBJ1-2, with a weak D call TRBD1 (6 bases). The CDR3 runs 14 residues. Trimming removed 5 bases at V and 4 bases at J, with 14 bases between. CDR1 and CDR2 (germline): LGHNA, YNFKEQ. The CDR3 sequence: CASSNPGQVYGYTF. CDR3 coding DNA: TGTGCCAGCAGCAACCCGGGACAAGTCTATGGCTACACCTTC.

This clone was counted between two and nine times. The chain has TRBV6-1 and TRBJ1-5; 8 bases align to TRBD1. This CDR3 is built from 17 residues. In germline, CDR1 is MNHNS, CDR2 SASEGT. V shed 1 base, J shed 4 bases, and the junction held 9 bases outside the gene matches. The CDR3 reads CASSEEYPGGGNQPQHF. The CDR3 region has the DNA TGTGCCAGCAGTGAAGAGTACCCAGGGGGCGGGAATCAGCCCCAGCATTTT.

The chain employs TRBV9 and TRBJ2-7; 8 bases agree with TRBD1. This CDR3 has 13 amino acids. Germline V CDR1 and CDR2: SGDLS, YYNGEE. Trimming took 3 bases from V and 7 from J; bases not matched to a gene: 6. The CDR3 sequence: CASSAGQGREQYF. The DNA for the CDR3 is TGTGCCAGCAGCGCAGGACAGGGTCGGGAGCAGTACTTC.

This clone was picked up a small number of times. The V call is TRBV4-3, the J call TRBJ2-3; TRBD2 matches 9 bases. The CDR3 is made up of 16 amino acids. Germline trimming cut 1 base from V and 8 bases from J; bases unmatched to any gene: 10. From germline, CDR1 is LGHNA and CDR2 YSLEER. CDR3 sequence (DNA): TGCGCCAGCAGCCAAGGCTGGGGGAGCGGGGGGAGTACGCAGTATTTT. It is translated as CASSQGWGSGGSTQYF.

V usage is TRBV7-2 and J usage is TRBJ2-5; TRBD2 agrees at 9 bases. J lost 2 bases, V lost 2 bases, and 6 bases had no gene match. The CDR3 has 16 residues. Germline V gene lookup returns CDR1 SGHTA and CDR2 FQGNSA. In DNA, the CDR3 is TGTGCCAGCAGCTTACAGAGCGGGGGGCGGCAAGAGACCCAGTACTTC. This translates into CASSLQSGGRQETQYF.

The CDR3 sequence is CASSLVGHSNTGELFF. CDR3 coding DNA: TGTGCCAGCAGCTTAGTGGGACACTCGAACACCGGGGAGCTGTTTTTT. V is TRBV7-8 and J is TRBJ2-2, with D maybe TRBD1 (6 bases). Trimming stripped 1 base from V and 0 bases from J, with 9 bases between. This CDR3 is built from 16 residues. CDR1 SGHVS and CDR2 FQNEAQ come from the germline V gene.

The chain combines TRBV2 with TRBJ1-5; the D gene is possibly TRBD1 (6 bases). The V end was cut by 3 bases, the J end by 4 bases, with 13 bases between. The CDR3 consists of 15 residues. Germline CDR1 SNHLY, CDR2 FYNNEI. The CDR3 DNA sequence: TGTGCCAGCAGTGAGGAGGGTAGGGGGAATCAGCCCCAGCATTTT. Residues: CASSEEGRGNQPQHF.

The V gene is TRBV7-6, the J gene TRBJ1-1; D gene uncertain. CDR1 SGHVS and CDR2 FNYEAQ come from the germline V gene. The V end was cut by 3 bases, the J end by 1 base, with 3 bases between. The CDR3 sequence is 12 residues long. CDR3 in amino acids: CASSFQNTEAFF. CDR3 in DNA: TGTGCCAGCAGCTTCCAGAACACTGAAGCTTTCTTT. Complete variable domain (other parts from reference TRBV7-6 and TRBJ1-1): GAGVSQSPRYKVTKRGQDVALRCDPISGHVSLYWYRQALGQGPEFLTYFNYEAQQDKSGLPNDRFSAERPEGSISTLTIQRTEQRDSAMYRCASSFQNTEAFFGQGTRLTVV.

The table lists this clone with a count of one. V gene TRBV7-9 combines with J gene TRBJ2-5; the D is unclear. V lost 3 bases and J 1 base, leaving 6 bases between the germline ends. CDR1 is SEHNR and CDR2 is FQNEAQ in the germline V gene (reference sequence). CDR3 size: 13 residues. CDR3 DNA: TGTGCCAGCAGCTTCAAAAGCCAAGAGACCCAGTACTTC. This encodes CASSFKSQETQYF.

The V and J genes are TRBV7-2 and TRBJ2-7, with D uncertain. CDR1 and CDR2 (germline): SGHTA, FQGNSA. The V end lost 1 base, the J end lost 7 bases, and 11 bases lay between the germline ends. CDR3 length: 13 amino acids. The CDR3 region is CASSLGLLLEQYF. DNA for the CDR3: TGTGCCAGCAGCTTAGGTCTCCTTCTGGAGCAGTACTTC.

This clone came up once. The V gene is TRBV10-3, the J gene TRBJ2-3; D perhaps matches TRBD2 (6 bases). This CDR3 is built from 13 residues. Germline V gene sequence: CDR1 ENHRY, CDR2 SYGVKD. V was shortened by 0 bases and J by 8 bases, with 9 bases between the two germline ends. This chain's CDR3 is CAISESGRGTQYF. The CDR3 DNA follows: TGTGCCATCAGTGAGTCTGGGCGGGGTACGCAGTATTTT.